The clone carrying this T cell receptor beta chain was observed a handful of times. TCRdb itself ran the 5' RACE reads through MiXCR, one entry per CDR3 protein. The top ten hold about an eighth of the sample, which has over 400,000 distinct CDR3 sequences, about 22% seen once. The entry originates in a study of T-cell memory formation after mild COVID-19. Trimming removed 6 bases from V and 12 bases from J, with 14 bases in between. The CDR3 length is 11 residues. CDR1 MNHEY and CDR2 SVGAGI come from the germline V gene. The source of this sequence is an adult woman who had mild COVID-19 (a few samples of this study predate the infection). Cell type and time point are not known. The rearrangement uses TRBV6-5 and TRBJ1-2, with D unclear. The sample was PBMCs or a T cell subset sorted from them (not recorded which). CDR3 DNA sequence: TGTGCCAGCAGGGCGGACGGGCAAAACACCTTC. Amino acids: CASRADGQNTF.